A single sample is the source of the 10 T cell receptor beta chains below, sequenced in a study of Ad26.COV2.S vaccination and SARS-CoV-2 variants. Clones were read by immunoSEQ multiplex PCR, and TCRdb kept only the in-frame ones, dropping some. There are 350,000 to 500,000 clones in the sample; nearly 90% occur only once, and about 2.5% lies in the top ten. Treatment meaning: roughly 18 received Ad26.COV2.S at low or high dose, single or two shots; 5 received placebo; per-sample allocation not given. At day 63 after the first vaccine or placebo injection, samples were drawn. Sequencing was performed on peripheral blood, taken in a trial of Ad26.COV2.S vaccine versus placebo. The receptors shown here come from a person aged 18 to 59 who received the Ad26.COV2.S COVID-19 vaccine or a placebo.

The chain joins TRBV7-9 to TRBJ1-4; D is ambiguous. The CDR3 is 15 residues long. The germline gives CDR1 SEHNR, CDR2 FQNEAQ (reference sequence). V shed 6 bases and J shed 0 bases, with 11 bases lying between them. The CDR3: CASRAWAATNEKLFF. CDR3 bases: TGTGCCAGCAGGGCCTGGGCCGCAACTAATGAAAAACTGTTTTTT. Based on the CDR3 plus reference TRBV7-9 and TRBJ1-4, the full variable domain is DTGVSQNPRHKITKRGQNVTFRCDPISEHNRLYWYRQTLGQGPEFLTYFQNEAQLEKSRLLSDRFSAERPKGSFSTLEIQRTEQGDSAMYLCASRAWAATNEKLFFGSGTQLSVL.

The chain's CDR3 is CSARAGGMEKLFF. CDR3 in DNA: TGCAGCGCCCGAGCGGGGGGCATGGAAAAACTGTTTTTT. The chain carries TRBV29-1 and TRBJ1-4; D possibly corresponds to TRBD1 (6 bases). The CDR3 length is 13 residues. Germline V gene data show CDR1 as SQVTM and CDR2 as ANQGSEA. The V and J ends lost 7 bases and 8 bases respectively, with 17 bases between them. The whole variable domain, filled in from reference TRBV29-1 and TRBJ1-4, reads SAVISQKPSRDICQRGTSLTIQCQVDSQVTMMFWYRQQPGQSLTLIATANQGSEATYESGFVIDKFPISRPNLTFSTLTVSNMSPEDSSIYLCSARAGGMEKLFFGSGTQLSVL.

The chain couples TRBV5-6 to TRBJ2-2; D remains ambiguous. Deletions cut 0 bases from V and 7 bases from J, with 4 bases between. This CDR3 spans 12 amino acids. Germline values: CDR1 SGHDT, CDR2 YYEEEE. DNA for the CDR3: TGTGCCAGCAGCTTGGAAGGCGGGGAGCTGTTTTTT. Its protein product is CASSLEGGELFF.

This chain connects TRBV28 to TRBJ2-5; a weak D match, TRBD1 (7 bases). Germline CDR1 MDHEN, CDR2 SYDVKM. Trimming shortened V by 8 bases and J by 5 bases, and 24 bases separated the two germline ends. The CDR3 extends over 16 amino acids. This CDR3 reads CASGQFITGDLETQYF. CDR3 nucleotides: TGTGCCAGCGGACAGTTTATTACAGGGGACTTGGAGACCCAGTACTTC.

This rearrangement joins TRBV27 to TRBJ1-2; TRBD1 might be the D (5 bases). The CDR3 totals 13 residues. The germline CDR1 and CDR2 sequences are MNHEY and SMNVEV (reference sequence). Trimming took 5 bases from V and 7 from J, leaving 14 bases between them. The CDR3, as DNA: TGTGCCAGCAGTCCCTGGGGGACCCCTGGCTACACCTTC. Translation: CASSPWGTPGYTF.

V and J are TRBV5-5 and TRBJ2-7, with D possibly TRBD1 on 5 matching bases. This CDR3 contains 13 residues. The ends were cut back, 2 bases at V and 3 bases at J, with 9 bases in the middle. The V gene's germline CDR1 is SGHKS and CDR2 YYEKEE (reference sequence). The CDR3 DNA reads as TGTGCCAGCAGCTTCTCAGGGAACTACGAGCAGTACTTC. Protein sequence: CASSFSGNYEQYF.

This clone appeared once. This chain links TRBV2 with TRBJ1-2; D might be TRBD1 (6 bases). This CDR3 is built from 13 residues. The V gene's germline CDR1 is SNHLY and CDR2 FYNNEI. V lost 10 bases and J 3 bases, leaving 15 bases between the germline ends. The CDR3 reads CANKPGTYYGYTF. Written as DNA, the CDR3 is TGTGCCAATAAGCCCGGGACATACTATGGCTACACCTTC.

This chain joins TRBV7-2 and TRBJ2-3; possibly TRBD1 or TRBD2 for D (5 bases each). The V gene's germline CDR1 is SGHTA and CDR2 FQGNSA. CDR3 length equals 14 residues. V shed 2 bases and J shed 2 bases, with 8 bases lying between them. In nucleotides, the CDR3 is TGTGCCAGCAGCTTATTGGGGACCACAGATACGCAGTATTTT. Protein: CASSLLGTTDTQYF.

The rearrangement links TRBV7-2 to TRBJ2-7, with D perhaps TRBD1 or TRBD2 (5 bases each). V was cut by 3 bases and J by 4 bases, with 13 bases left in between. CDR1 is SGHTA and CDR2 is FQGNSA in the germline V gene. The CDR3 has 14 amino acids. The CDR3 DNA reads TGTGCCAGCAGCTTTGGGAGTGGGGGTTACGAGCAGTACGTC. Its protein product is CASSFGSGGYEQYV.

The rearrangement joins TRBV5-4 to TRBJ2-1, with D possibly TRBD2 on 5 matching bases. The germline CDR1 and CDR2 sequences are SGHNT and YYREEE (reference sequence). There are 15 residues in the CDR3. V was clipped by 2 bases and J by 5 bases, with 14 bases between them. The CDR3 here is CASSFPLGSDNEQFF. CDR3 sequence (DNA): TGTGCCAGCAGCTTCCCCCTGGGGAGCGACAATGAGCAGTTCTTC.